This TCR beta chain was sequenced for a study of cytomegalovirus exposure and HLA in healthy donors. The CDR3 runs to 15 residues. Germline loops: CDR1 MNHEY, CDR2 SMNVEV (reference sequence). Deletions cut 3 bases from V and 2 bases from J, with 11 bases between. The PCR had 60 Vbeta and 13 Jbeta primers. Produced via immunoSEQ multiplex PCR; TCRdb's table is partial and in-frame only. The sample holds over 50,000 clones, roughly 80% seen once. The gene calls are TRBV27 and TRBJ2-1; D possibly corresponds to TRBD1 (5 bases). Sequenced material: PBMCs. The clonotype was recovered from a man aged 40-49 years in good health and CMV-seronegative. CDR3 protein: CASSFLGQPYNEQFF. Written as DNA, the CDR3 is TGTGCCAGCAGTTTCTTGGGGCAGCCCTACAATGAGCAGTTCTTC.